This T cell receptor (beta chain) was sequenced in a study of response to subunit inactivated influenza vaccine. A single record per CDR3 protein comes from TCRdb applying MiXCR to the RT-PCR reads. The sample contains more than 450,000 distinct CDR3 sequences, approximately 7.7% of which appear only once. Comment on this clonotype: Its antigen is undetermined.

The CDR3 is 15 amino acids. The germline V gene has CDR1 MNHNS and CDR2 SASEGT. V shed 3 bases and J shed 0 bases, with 9 bases lying between them. Notes on the study in general: Every seasonal influenza vaccination brings in few new T cells, the authors suggested.

The V and J genes are TRBV6-1 and TRBJ2-1; D is undetermined. This TCR was sampled from a man aged 50 to 69 who received an inactivated influenza vaccine. The sequenced sample was PBMCs from blood, obtained around 25 months after vaccination. CDR3 DNA: TGTGCCAGCAGTGATCAACTAAGCTCCTACAATGAGCAGTTCTTC. Protein sequence: CASSDQLSSYNEQFF.